A single sample is the source of the 29 T cell receptor beta chains below, sequenced in a study of response to subunit inactivated influenza vaccine. In TCRdb, the RT-PCR reads were re-called with MiXCR into one record per CDR3 protein. The sample contains 500,000 to 600,000 distinct CDR3 sequences, about 7.6% of which appear only once. Sample: PBMCs from blood, taken less than 25 months after vaccination. Receptors originate from a man between 50 and 69 years old who received an inactivated influenza vaccine.

The chain employs TRBV6-1 and TRBJ2-3; D is perhaps TRBD2 (5 bases). The CDR3 is 16 amino acids. Germline V gene lookup returns CDR1 MNHNS and CDR2 SASEGT. Between the trimmed V and J ends, which lost 6 bases and 6 bases, there was a span of 22 bases. CDR3 in amino acids: CASRPLLGSKVDTQYF. CDR3 bases: TGTGCCAGCAGACCCCTCCTTGGGAGTAAGGTGGATACGCAGTATTTT.

The J gene is TRBJ1-6, the V gene TRBV12-3 or TRBV12-4, with D tentatively TRBD1 (6 bases). V was cut by 1 base and J by 14 bases, with 6 bases left in between. The CDR3 has 11 amino acids. The CDR3 nucleotides are TGTGCCAGCAGTTTAGGGACAGCCCTCCACTTT. Translated: CASSLGTALHF.

The chain uses TRBV9 and TRBJ2-1; possible D gene TRBD2, 6 bases. The CDR3 contains 15 residues. The V gene's germline CDR1 is SGDLS and CDR2 YYNGEE. The V and J ends lost 5 bases and 5 bases respectively, with 17 bases between them. Written as DNA, the CDR3 is TGTGCCAGCAGTAGGGAGGCAGGGCTAGACAATGAGCAGTTCTTC. Its translation: CASSREAGLDNEQFF.

The sample holds a few counts of this clonotype. This chain joins TRBV4-2 and TRBJ1-4, with D unresolved. The CDR3 loop spans 16 amino acids. Trimming took off 5 bases at V and 3 bases at J, with 16 bases between the two ends. Germline V gene sequence: CDR1 LGHNA, CDR2 YNFKEQ. The CDR3 sequence: CASSYSTTASNEKLFF. CDR3 DNA sequence: TGTGCCAGCAGCTACTCAACAACGGCGTCTAATGAAAAACTGTTTTTT.

V gene TRBV6-5 combines with J gene TRBJ1-1; D gene uncertain. V shed 4 bases and J shed 1 base, with 10 bases lying between them. The CDR3 extends over 14 amino acids. Per germline, CDR1 MNHEY and CDR2 SVGAGI. CDR3 region: CASSFGHRNTEAFF. The CDR3 DNA is TGTGCCAGCAGTTTTGGGCATCGGAACACTGAAGCTTTCTTT.

This clonotype was observed at least ten times. This chain uses TRBV20-1 with TRBJ2-7; D not resolved. The V gene lost 2 bases and the J gene lost 2 bases, with 10 bases spanning the gap. CDR1 is DFQATT and CDR2 is SNEGSKA in the germline V gene (reference sequence). The length of the CDR3 is 13 residues. CDR3 nucleotide sequence: TGCAGTGCTAGAACGGTCGACACCTACGAGCAGTACTTC. Its translation is CSARTVDTYEQYF.

In its sample, this clonotype was seen a few times. The rearrangement uses TRBV28 and TRBJ2-7; possible D gene TRBD2, 6 bases. This CDR3 is built from 13 residues. Germline loops: CDR1 MDHEN, CDR2 SYDVKM. The ends were cut back, 5 bases at V and 6 bases at J, with 14 bases in the middle. CDR3: CASSREGLREQYF. DNA of the CDR3: TGTGCCAGCAGTCGAGAGGGACTCCGCGAGCAGTACTTC.

This clonotype has a handful of counts. The genes are TRBV27 and TRBJ2-3; 13 positions agree with TRBD2. V lost 8 bases to trimming and J lost 6 bases; unmatched junction nucleotides: 5. The CDR3 consists of 14 residues. CDR1 and CDR2 from the germline V gene are MNHEY and SMNVEV (reference sequence). DNA for the CDR3: TGTGCCAGCTGGGGACTAGCGGGACCGGATACGCAGTATTTT. Translation: CASWGLAGPDTQYF.

This clonotype was seen more than once but under ten times. V usage is TRBV7-3 and J usage is TRBJ2-1; a weak D match, TRBD2 (5 bases). CDR1 is SGHTA, CDR2 FQGTGA, per germline. V was trimmed by 1 base and J by 7 bases, leaving 11 bases between them. The CDR3 extends over 14 amino acids. The CDR3: CASSLSATGNEQFF. The CDR3 nucleotides are TGTGCCAGCAGCTTAAGCGCGACGGGGAATGAGCAGTTCTTC.

In DNA, the CDR3 is TGTGCCAGCAGTCCAACAGGGATCTCCTACAATGAGCAGTTCTTC. This codes for CASSPTGISYNEQFF. V is TRBV28 and J is TRBJ2-1; TRBD1 is a possible D gene (6 bases). This CDR3 has 15 amino acids. Trimming pared 5 bases from V and 0 bases from J, leaving 11 bases between. The germline gives CDR1 MDHEN, CDR2 SYDVKM. The whole variable domain, remainder taken from reference TRBV28 and TRBJ2-1, is DVKVTQSSRYLVKRTGEKVFLECVQDMDHENMFWYRQDPGLGLRLIYFSYDVKMKEKGDIPEGYSVSREKKERFSLILESASTNQTSMYLCASSPTGISYNEQFFGPGTRLTVL.

For this clonotype: This could be a read error, since a much larger clone is one nucleotide away. The chain combines TRBV7-2 with TRBJ2-3; D is unresolved. TRBJ1-5 matches the DNA end more closely, so the J call is doubtful. The CDR3 has 12 amino acids. Germline V gene lookup returns CDR1 SGHTA and CDR2 FQGNSA. As DNA, the CDR3 is TGTGCCAGCAGCTCCTACACAGATACGCAGCATTTT. Protein product: CASSSYTDTQHF.

The chain is built from TRBV20-1 and TRBJ2-1; a weak D match, TRBD1 (6 bases). This CDR3 spans 16 amino acids. Germline-derived CDR1 and CDR2 are DFQATT and SNEGSKA (reference sequence). With 0 bases removed from V and 8 bases from J, the gap between germline ends came to 20 bases. Here the CDR3 reads CSARDWGPLEVDEQFF. The CDR3 DNA reads TGCAGTGCTAGAGATTGGGGGCCGCTGGAGGTGGATGAGCAGTTCTTC.

As concerns this clonotype: One junction end disagrees with the germline gene, perhaps due to a read error. This chain connects TRBV4-3 to TRBJ1-5; the match to TRBD1 covers 7 bases. The CDR3 contains 16 residues. The V gene's germline CDR1 is LGHNA and CDR2 YSLEER. In nucleotides, the CDR3 is TGCGCCGGCAGCCAGCACAGGGGTCTTAGCAATCAGCCCCAGCATTTT. It translates to CAGSQHRGLSNQPQHF.

The chain is built from TRBV20-1 and TRBJ2-1; TRBD2 matches 8 bases. The CDR3 is 15 residues long. The V gene's germline CDR1 is DFQATT and CDR2 SNEGSKA (reference sequence). V was clipped by 1 base and J by 7 bases; unmatched bases: 9. The CDR3 nucleotides read TGCAGTGCTAGAGTTAGCGGGGTTCGAGGGAATGAGCAGTTCTTC. Its protein product is CSARVSGVRGNEQFF.

This chain uses TRBV6-1 with TRBJ1-4; D gene unclear. Germline V lookup: CDR1 MNHNS, CDR2 SASEGT. The CDR3 has 15 amino acids. Trimming removed 2 bases at V and 0 bases at J, with 7 bases between. CDR3 DNA sequence: TGTGCCAGCAGTGAAAGACAAGCAACTAATGAAAAACTGTTTTTT. Translated: CASSERQATNEKLFF.

V is TRBV7-2 and J is TRBJ2-1; 8 bases match TRBD2. Looked up from germline, CDR1 is SGHTA and CDR2 is FQGNSA. J lost 8 bases, V lost 6 bases, and 12 bases had no gene match. This CDR3 region has 15 residues. CDR3 loop: CASRSRRGAGYEQFF. The CDR3 nucleotides are TGTGCCAGCAGATCTAGGCGGGGGGCCGGGTATGAGCAGTTCTTC.

This clonotype has at least ten counts. In DNA form, the CDR3 reads TGTGCCAGCTCACCATGGGCCCCCGCGGCAGAGACCCAGTACTTC. It codes for CASSPWAPAAETQYF. The V call is TRBV18, the J call TRBJ2-5; D ambiguous. Trimming left V 2 bases short and J 4 bases short, with 14 bases between. The CDR3 is made up of 15 amino acids. The V gene's germline CDR1 is KGHSH and CDR2 LQKENI.

This clonotype was counted a few times. This chain connects TRBV11-2 to TRBJ2-3, with 10 bases that match TRBD2. J gave up 14 bases and V 1 base, and 6 bases lay outside the gene matches. Germline V gene lookup returns CDR1 SGHAT and CDR2 FQNNGV. The CDR3 has 13 residues. CDR3 amino acids: CASSLGFSGRPYF. In DNA form, the CDR3 reads TGTGCCAGCAGCTTAGGTTTTAGCGGGAGGCCGTATTTT.

CDR3 nucleotides: TGCAGTGCTAGACACGGGAACTCTGGGGCCAACGTCCTGACTTTC. Protein sequence: CSARHGNSGANVLTF. The chain uses TRBV20-1 and TRBJ2-6; D perhaps matches TRBD2 (5 bases). Germline V gene data show CDR1 as DFQATT and CDR2 as SNEGSKA (reference sequence). The CDR3 covers 15 residues. Between the trimmed V and J ends, which lost 2 bases and 0 bases, there was a span of 8 bases.

This chain connects TRBV6-5 to TRBJ2-7; possibly TRBD2 for D (6 bases). Germline CDR1 and CDR2: MNHEY and SVGAGI. Trimming stripped 0 bases from V and 4 bases from J, with 13 bases between. CDR3 length: 15 amino acids. The CDR3: CASSYSIGRGYEQYF. CDR3 DNA sequence: TGTGCCAGCAGTTACTCGATCGGGCGGGGTTACGAGCAGTACTTC.

This clonotype appeared many times. The V gene is TRBV5-1, the J gene TRBJ2-2; D gene ambiguous. The germline V gene encodes CDR1 SGHRS and CDR2 YFSETQ. V was pared by 4 bases and J by 0 bases, with 13 bases between. CDR3 length: 16 amino acids. DNA for the CDR3: TGCGCCAGCAGCCCGGAACCTGGGTCGAACACCGGGGAGCTGTTTTTT. It encodes CASSPEPGSNTGELFF.

This clonotype was recorded a few times. The chain uses TRBV7-2 and TRBJ2-2; either TRBD1 or TRBD2 may supply D (5 bases each). The CDR3 totals 16 residues. The V and J ends lost 2 bases and 4 bases respectively, with 14 bases between them. Germline values: CDR1 SGHTA, CDR2 FQGNSA. CDR3 sequence reads: CASSLMGIGATGELFF. The CDR3 region has the DNA TGTGCCAGCAGCTTAATGGGCATCGGGGCCACCGGGGAGCTGTTTTTT.

This clonotype was counted only a few times. This chain joins TRBV18 and TRBJ2-3; D might be TRBD1 or TRBD2, each matching 5 bases. Trimming cost V 4 bases and J 2 bases, with 7 bases left between them. The V gene's germline CDR1 is KGHSH and CDR2 LQKENI. The CDR3 sequence is 13 residues long. Here the CDR3 reads CASSRGTTDTQYF. The CDR3 region has the DNA TGTGCCAGCTCACGAGGGACCACAGATACGCAGTATTTT.

The CDR3, as DNA: TGCAGTGCTAGAGATCTGGGGGGCAGCCAAGAGACCCAGTACTTC. Its translation is CSARDLGGSQETQYF. This chain connects TRBV20-1 to TRBJ2-5, with D perhaps matching TRBD1 or TRBD2 (6 bases each). Germline CDR1 reads DFQATT; CDR2 reads SNEGSKA (reference sequence). The CDR3 contains 15 residues. The V end was cut by 0 bases, the J end by 1 base, with 12 bases between.

This clonotype was seen repeatedly, ten times or more. The CDR3 is CASSKLSGIAYNEQFF. CDR3 DNA: TGTGCCAGCAGTAAACTTAGCGGGATCGCCTACAATGAGCAGTTCTTC. The gene calls are TRBV12-3 or TRBV12-4 and TRBJ2-1; 8 nucleotides align to TRBD2. The CDR3 extends over 16 amino acids. The junction had 8 bases not matched to a gene; V was cut back by 5 bases and J by 2 bases.

This clonotype was seen ten or more times. The chain is built from TRBV11-2 and TRBJ2-7, with D maybe TRBD2 (6 bases). The V end was cut by 1 base, the J end by 3 bases, with 7 bases between. This CDR3 is 13 amino acids long. Germline CDR1 is SGHAT and CDR2 is FQNNGV. CDR3 protein: CASSLVEGYEQYF. Here the CDR3 DNA reads TGTGCCAGCAGCTTAGTGGAGGGCTACGAGCAGTACTTC.

This clonotype was recorded many times. The chain links TRBV12-3 or TRBV12-4 to TRBJ1-2; 9 positions agree with TRBD1. V trimming: 5 bases; J trimming: 4 bases; junction bases outside the gene matches: 8. The CDR3 is made up of 15 amino acids. The CDR3, as DNA: TGTGCCAGCAGTGTAGGACCGGGACAGGGCTATGGCTACACCTTC. It specifies CASSVGPGQGYGYTF.

This clonotype was counted only a few times. The chain couples TRBV27 to TRBJ2-1, with 9 bases identical to TRBD2. Germline values: CDR1 MNHEY, CDR2 SMNVEV (reference sequence). The CDR3 runs 15 residues. Trimming removed 2 bases from V and 6 bases from J; junction bases left unmatched: 5. Written as DNA, the CDR3 is TGTGCCAGCAGTTTAGGGACTAGCCTTCCCAATGAGCAGTTCTTC. Its translation is CASSLGTSLPNEQFF.

This clonotype has a count of ten or more. The CDR3 DNA reads TGTGCCAGCAGCCCGATTGGTAGCACAGATACGCAGTATTTT. Protein: CASSPIGSTDTQYF. The chain has TRBV12-3 or TRBV12-4 and TRBJ2-3, with unresolved D. There are 14 residues in the CDR3. The V gene lost 6 bases and the J gene lost 0 bases, with 10 bases spanning the gap.